The next 17 T cell receptor beta chains were all read from a single sample in a study of blood T cell repertoires in COVID-19. TCRdb keeps only in-frame clones here, not all; method: immunoSEQ multiplex PCR. Counted here are around 100,000 clones, 85% to 90% occurring once; the ten biggest clones make up approximately 15%. The sample consisted of peripheral blood. These receptors were obtained from a human donor in a cohort sampled during active COVID-19.

This chain connects TRBV12-3 or TRBV12-4 to TRBJ2-1; possibly TRBD2 for D (6 bases). Trimming pared 4 bases from V and 6 bases from J, leaving 10 bases between. This CDR3 is 13 amino acids long. Here the CDR3 reads CASSWLGGNEQFF. CDR3 sequence (DNA): TGTGCCAGCAGTTGGCTGGGGGGCAATGAGCAGTTCTTC.

The chain uses TRBV7-3 and TRBJ2-2, with 8 bases that match TRBD2. The V and J ends lost 5 bases and 5 bases, in that order; junction bases with no gene match: 10. This CDR3 is built from 16 residues. Per germline, CDR1 SGHTA and CDR2 FQGTGA. The CDR3 sequence is CASSPYRTSRTGELFF. In DNA form, the CDR3 reads TGTGCCAGCAGCCCTTACCGGACTAGCCGAACCGGGGAGCTGTTTTTT.

The chain links TRBV5-1 to TRBJ2-3; TRBD2 matches at 8 bases. Trimming cost V 4 bases and J 6 bases; bases outside gene matches: 7. The CDR3 spans 14 residues. Germline CDR1 SGHRS, CDR2 YFSETQ. CDR3 in DNA: TGCGCCAGCAGCGGACGGGGGGGCTTGGATACGCAGTATTTT. It is translated as CASSGRGGLDTQYF.

The chain carries TRBV15 and TRBJ2-2; 10 nucleotides align to TRBD1. There are 21 residues in the CDR3. Germline values: CDR1 LNHNV, CDR2 YYDKDF (reference sequence). The V and J ends lost 5 bases and 7 bases, in that order; junction bases with no gene match: 25. The CDR3 sequence is CATSAVGDRGKSGSYSGELFF. Here the CDR3 DNA reads TGTGCCACCAGCGCTGTTGGGGACAGGGGTAAAAGCGGGAGTTATAGCGGGGAGCTGTTTTTT.

The chain couples TRBV5-4 to TRBJ2-1; D gene uncertain. The CDR3 has 12 residues. V shed 4 bases and J shed 5 bases, with 7 bases lying between them. Germline loops: CDR1 SGHNT, CDR2 YYREEE (reference sequence). The CDR3 DNA sequence: TGTGCCAGCAGCCAACGGGACAATGAGCAGTTCTTC. Its protein is CASSQRDNEQFF.

In this sample, this clone turned up once. The chain links TRBV29-1 to TRBJ2-1, with 12 positions matching TRBD2. The J segment lost 4 bases and the V segment lost 0 bases, leaving 7 bases of the junction unmatched. CDR1 SQVTM and CDR2 ANQGSEA come from the germline V gene. CDR3 size: 17 residues. The CDR3 protein is CSVEDRWTSGTYNEQFF. Written as DNA, the CDR3 is TGCAGCGTTGAAGATCGTTGGACTAGCGGGACGTACAATGAGCAGTTCTTC.

This clone showed up just once. The V and J genes are TRBV9 and TRBJ1-2, with a tentative D call TRBD1 (6 bases). The length of the CDR3 is 12 residues. CDR1 is SGDLS and CDR2 is YYNGEE in the germline V gene. V lost 6 bases to trimming and J lost 8 bases, with 14 bases between them. CDR3: CASNSQGGGYTF. In nucleotides, the CDR3 is TGTGCCAGCAACTCACAGGGTGGAGGCTACACCTTC.

The rearrangement joins TRBV19 to TRBJ2-1; TRBD2 agrees at 9 bases. The CDR3 contains 17 residues. The ends lost 7 bases at V and 4 bases at J; junction bases unmatched: 14. From germline, CDR1 is LNHDA and CDR2 SQIVND (reference sequence). The CDR3 DNA reads as TGTGCCAGTACCCCCTCCAGGGGACTAGCTGCTTACAATGAGCAGTTCTTC. Amino acid sequence: CASTPSRGLAAYNEQFF.

The rearrangement joins TRBV18 to TRBJ2-7; 9 bases line up with TRBD1. J lost 4 bases, V lost 6 bases, and 10 bases had no gene match. Germline CDR1 reads KGHSH; CDR2 reads LQKENI. The CDR3 runs to 15 residues. The CDR3 here is CASSQAGTGLYEQYF. The CDR3, as DNA: TGTGCCAGCTCTCAAGCCGGGACAGGGTTGTACGAGCAGTACTTC.

Only one count was recorded for this clone. V gene TRBV7-2 combines with J gene TRBJ2-7; tentatively, D is TRBD2 (6 bases). Germline CDR1 SGHTA, CDR2 FQGNSA. The CDR3 contains 17 residues. The V end was cut by 1 base, the J end by 3 bases, with 19 bases between. CDR3: CASSLVPSATDFYEQYF. The CDR3 DNA is TGTGCCAGCAGCTTAGTGCCTAGCGCAACCGACTTCTACGAGCAGTACTTC.

The DNA of the CDR3 is TGCGCCAGCAGCCAAGAAGCAATTTGGACTAGCGGGAAGTACGAGCAGTACTTC. Encoded protein: CASSQEAIWTSGKYEQYF. The V and J genes are TRBV4-3 and TRBJ2-7, with 12 bases matching TRBD2. V dropped 0 bases and J dropped 4; count of bases not matched to a gene: 10. CDR3 length: 18 residues. Germline loops: CDR1 LGHNA, CDR2 YSLEER.

This clone occurred once. The chain recombines TRBV24-1 with TRBJ2-7; 9 bases are a match to TRBD2. The CDR3 is 17 residues long. Trimming at V came to 5 bases and at J to 2 bases, leaving 12 bases not matched to a gene. Germline V gene data show CDR1 as KGHDR and CDR2 as SFDVKD. In nucleotides, the CDR3 is TGTGCCACCAGTGCCCCAATAGGGTCTAGCGGGGCCTACGAGCAGTACTTC. This codes for CATSAPIGSSGAYEQYF.

This rearrangement joins TRBV7-9 to TRBJ1-3, with 7 bases lining up with TRBD1. The V segment lost 5 bases and the J segment 6 bases; nucleotides outside the gene matches: 7. The CDR3 totals 14 residues. CDR1 is SEHNR and CDR2 is FQNEAQ in the germline V gene (reference sequence). This chain's CDR3 is CASSPGQFLNTIYF. The CDR3 DNA reads TGTGCCAGCAGCCCGGGACAGTTTTTAAACACCATATATTTT.

This clone was observed a handful of times. The J gene is TRBJ1-1, the V gene TRBV19; TRBD1 agrees at 7 bases. Trimming at V came to 3 bases and at J to 4 bases, leaving 8 bases not matched to a gene. Germline V gene sequence: CDR1 LNHDA, CDR2 SQIVND (reference sequence). This CDR3 comprises 15 residues. The CDR3 nucleotides are TGTGCCAGTAGTATCGAGACAGGGAGTGGCACTGAAGCTTTCTTT. Its protein is CASSIETGSGTEAFF.

The chain combines TRBV10-1 with TRBJ2-1, with 9 bases lining up with TRBD1. The V gene end was trimmed by 2 bases and the J gene end by 6 bases; junction bases not matched to a gene: 5. CDR3 length: 15 residues. CDR1 and CDR2 (germline): WNHNN, SYGVQD (reference sequence). The CDR3 region has the DNA TGCGCCAGCAGTGAGGGGACAGGGCCCTCCAATGAGCAGTTCTTC. Translation: CASSEGTGPSNEQFF.

The chain employs TRBV5-1 and TRBJ1-1; the D is unclear. CDR1 is SGHRS and CDR2 is YFSETQ in the germline V gene. V was shortened by 5 bases and J by 4 bases, with 12 bases between the two germline ends. This CDR3 is built from 13 residues. CDR3 sequence reads: CASSSDGSTEAFF. The DNA of the CDR3 is TGCGCCAGCAGTTCGGACGGGAGCACTGAAGCTTTCTTT.

A word on this clone: One junction end does not reproduce the germline sequence, and a read error may be involved. The chain recombines TRBV3-1 (or the pseudogene TRBV3-2) with TRBJ1-1, with a possible D match to TRBD1 (6 bases). Germline CDR1 reads LGHDT; CDR2 reads YNNKEL (reference sequence). The CDR3 spans 14 residues. The CDR3 bases are TGTGCCAGCAGCCAAGATCAGGGGAACAATGAAGCTTTCTTT. It encodes CASSQDQGNNEAFF.